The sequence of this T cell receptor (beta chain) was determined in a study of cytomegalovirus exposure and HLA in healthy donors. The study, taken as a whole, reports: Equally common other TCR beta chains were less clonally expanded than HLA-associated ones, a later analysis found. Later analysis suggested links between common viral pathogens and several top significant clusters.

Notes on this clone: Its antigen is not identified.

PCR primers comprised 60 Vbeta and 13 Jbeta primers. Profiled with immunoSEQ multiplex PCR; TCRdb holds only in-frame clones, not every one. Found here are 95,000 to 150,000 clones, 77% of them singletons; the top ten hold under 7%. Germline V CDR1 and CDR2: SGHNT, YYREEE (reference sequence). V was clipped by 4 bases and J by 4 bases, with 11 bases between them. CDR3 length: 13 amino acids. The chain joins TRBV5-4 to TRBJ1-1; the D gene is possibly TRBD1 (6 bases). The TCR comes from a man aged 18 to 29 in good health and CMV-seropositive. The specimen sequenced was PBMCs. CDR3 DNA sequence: TGTGCCAGCAGCCTGGGAGGGGGCACTGAAGCTTTCTTT. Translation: CASSLGGGTEAFF.